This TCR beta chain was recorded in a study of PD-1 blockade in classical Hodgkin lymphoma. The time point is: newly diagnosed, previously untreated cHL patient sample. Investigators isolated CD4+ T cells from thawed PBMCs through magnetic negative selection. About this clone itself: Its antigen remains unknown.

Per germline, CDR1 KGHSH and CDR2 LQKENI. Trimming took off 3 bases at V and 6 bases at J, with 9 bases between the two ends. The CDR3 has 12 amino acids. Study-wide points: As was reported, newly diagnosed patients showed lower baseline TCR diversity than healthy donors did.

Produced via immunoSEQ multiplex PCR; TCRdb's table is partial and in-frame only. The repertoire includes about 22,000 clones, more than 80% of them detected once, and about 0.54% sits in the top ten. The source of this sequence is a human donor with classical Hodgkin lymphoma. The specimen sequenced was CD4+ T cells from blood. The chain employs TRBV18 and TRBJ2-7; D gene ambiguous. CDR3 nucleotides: TGTGCCAGCTCACCGGTGGCGTCCGAGCAGTACTTC. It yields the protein CASSPVASEQYF.